The entry that follows covers one T cell receptor beta chain sequence. Its antigen is currently unknown. This record comes from a study of blood T cells in healthy people across ages. Findings and limits, study-wide: PBMCs that were unsorted prevented a conclusive naive versus antigen-experienced comparison. Whereas aged donors had fewer naive CD4+ cells, long-lived donors had more of them and higher diversity. Nothing was known about donor CMV status, and this possibly confounded expanded clonotype changes.

The CDR3 covers 12 residues. The germline V and J ends were trimmed by 6 bases and 7 bases, with 15 bases remaining between them. Per germline, CDR1 SQVTM and CDR2 ANQGSEA. Primers used in a second PCR of roughly 6 to 11 cycles were a sample-barcoded 5' primer and a J-beta primer mix. TCRdb recomputed calls from the 5' RACE reads with MiXCR, one row per CDR3 protein. The data contain about 1.4 million distinct CDR3 sequences, approximately 63% of them singletons. This TCR was sampled from a man aged 18 to 35 in good health. What was sequenced was blood. The chain is built from TRBV29-1 and TRBJ1-1; weak D call: TRBD1 (6 bases). The CDR3 DNA reads TGCAGCGTGAGGACAGTGGCCTATGAAGCTTTCTTT. Protein sequence: CSVRTVAYEAFF.